The subject of this entry is one TCR beta chain. This entry comes from a study of blood T cell repertoires in COVID-19. Study-level information: In each case, the material was cDNA or gDNA derived from T cells, B-cell-depleted T cells, or PBMCs.

Those enrolled, adults aged about 18 to 95 years, came from about 24 US areas. Researchers sorted participants into cohorts using their self-reported clinical history. Sequencing used immunoSEQ multiplex PCR; TCRdb keeps in-frame clones, though not all of them. The data contain 350,000 to 450,000 clones, approximately 89% of them singletons. The source material was PBMCs or T cells enriched from blood (not recorded which). This TCR was sampled from a woman aged 25-40 years who had recovered from COVID-19.

The CDR3, as DNA: TGTGCCAGCAGCCAACCACAGGGGTCCGAGCAGTACTTC. It yields the protein CASSQPQGSEQYF. The chain links TRBV3-1 (or the pseudogene TRBV3-2) to TRBJ2-7; 7 bases match TRBD1. This CDR3 region has 13 residues. Germline loops: CDR1 LGHDT, CDR2 YNNKEL (reference sequence). V dropped 2 bases and J dropped 6; count of bases not matched to a gene: 4.